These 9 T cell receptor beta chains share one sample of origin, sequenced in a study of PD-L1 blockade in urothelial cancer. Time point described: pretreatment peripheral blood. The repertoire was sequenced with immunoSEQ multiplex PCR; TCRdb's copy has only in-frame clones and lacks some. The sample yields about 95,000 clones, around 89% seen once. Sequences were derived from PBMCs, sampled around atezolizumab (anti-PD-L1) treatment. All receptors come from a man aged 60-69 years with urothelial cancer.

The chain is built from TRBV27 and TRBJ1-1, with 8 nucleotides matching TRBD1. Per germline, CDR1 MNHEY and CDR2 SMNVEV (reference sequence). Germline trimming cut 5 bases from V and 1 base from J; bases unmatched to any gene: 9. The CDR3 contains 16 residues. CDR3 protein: CASSLTGAYENTEAFF. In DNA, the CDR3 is TGTGCCAGCAGTCTGACAGGGGCATACGAGAACACTGAAGCTTTCTTT.

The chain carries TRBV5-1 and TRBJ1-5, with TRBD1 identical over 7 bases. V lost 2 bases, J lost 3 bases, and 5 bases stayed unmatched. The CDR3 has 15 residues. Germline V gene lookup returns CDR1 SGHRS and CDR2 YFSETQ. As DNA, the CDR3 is TGCGCCAGCAGCTTTACAGGGGCATACAATCAGCCCCAGCATTTT. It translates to CASSFTGAYNQPQHF.

The CDR3 sequence is CASSAPGQNYEQYF. In DNA, the CDR3 is TGTGCCAGCAGCGCTCCGGGACAGAACTACGAGCAGTACTTC. The chain uses TRBV5-4 and TRBJ2-7; 7 positions match TRBD1. Germline V gene lookup returns CDR1 SGHNT and CDR2 YYREEE (reference sequence). This CDR3 has 14 amino acids. The V segment lost 4 bases and the J segment 3 bases; nucleotides outside the gene matches: 7.

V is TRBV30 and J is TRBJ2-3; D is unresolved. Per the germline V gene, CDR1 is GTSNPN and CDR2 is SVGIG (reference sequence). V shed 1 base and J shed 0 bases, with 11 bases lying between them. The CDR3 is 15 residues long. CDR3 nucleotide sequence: TGTGCCTGGAGTGGAACAGCTACTAGCACAGATACGCAGTATTTT. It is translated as CAWSGTATSTDTQYF.

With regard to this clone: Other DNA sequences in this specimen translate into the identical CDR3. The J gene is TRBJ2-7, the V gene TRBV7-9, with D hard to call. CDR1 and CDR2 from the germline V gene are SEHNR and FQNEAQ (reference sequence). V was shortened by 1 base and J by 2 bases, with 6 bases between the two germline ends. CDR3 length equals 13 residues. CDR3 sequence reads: CASSLDSTYEQYF. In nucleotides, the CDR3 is TGTGCCAGCAGCTTAGACAGCACCTACGAGCAGTACTTC.

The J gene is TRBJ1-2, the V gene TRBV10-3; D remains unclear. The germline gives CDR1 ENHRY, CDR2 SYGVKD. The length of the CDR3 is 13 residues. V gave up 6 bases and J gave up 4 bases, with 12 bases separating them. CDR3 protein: CAISLRGGYGYTF. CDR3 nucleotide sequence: TGTGCCATCAGCCTTCGGGGTGGCTATGGCTACACCTTC.

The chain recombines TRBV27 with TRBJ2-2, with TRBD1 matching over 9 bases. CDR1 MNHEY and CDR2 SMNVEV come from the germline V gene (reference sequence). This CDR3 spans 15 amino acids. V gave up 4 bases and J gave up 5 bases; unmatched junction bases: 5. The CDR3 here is CASSWTGEGTGELFF. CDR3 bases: TGTGCCAGCAGTTGGACAGGGGAGGGGACCGGGGAGCTGTTTTTT.

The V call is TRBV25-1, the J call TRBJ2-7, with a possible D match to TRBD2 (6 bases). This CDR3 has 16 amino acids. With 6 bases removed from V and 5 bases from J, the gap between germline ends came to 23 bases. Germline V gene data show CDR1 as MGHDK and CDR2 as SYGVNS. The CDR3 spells CASSRYRERGGDEQYF. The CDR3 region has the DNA TGTGCCAGCAGCAGATACCGGGAGCGTGGGGGTGACGAGCAGTACTTC.

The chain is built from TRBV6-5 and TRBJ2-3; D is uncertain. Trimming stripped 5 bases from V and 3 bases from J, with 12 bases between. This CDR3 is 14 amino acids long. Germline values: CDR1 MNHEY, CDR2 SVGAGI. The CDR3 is CASSRPARTDTQYF. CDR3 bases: TGTGCCAGCAGTCGCCCTGCTAGAACAGATACGCAGTATTTT.